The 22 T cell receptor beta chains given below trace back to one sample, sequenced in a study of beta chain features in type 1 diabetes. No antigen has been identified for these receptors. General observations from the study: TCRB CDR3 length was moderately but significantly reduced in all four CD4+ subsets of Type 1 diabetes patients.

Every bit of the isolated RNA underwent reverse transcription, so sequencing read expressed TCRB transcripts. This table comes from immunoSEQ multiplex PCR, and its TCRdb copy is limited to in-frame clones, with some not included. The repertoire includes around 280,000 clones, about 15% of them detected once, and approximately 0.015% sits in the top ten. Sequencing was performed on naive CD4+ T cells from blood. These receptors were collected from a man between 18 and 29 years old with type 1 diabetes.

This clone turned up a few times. This CDR3 reads CASSFLTGELFF. The CDR3, as DNA: TGTGCCAGCAGTTTCCTGACTGGGGAGCTGTTTTTT. The chain carries TRBV6-6 and TRBJ2-2; unclear D gene. Deletions cut 4 bases from V and 8 bases from J, with 8 bases between. Germline lookup yields CDR1 MNHNY and CDR2 SVGAGI (reference sequence). The CDR3 spans 12 residues.

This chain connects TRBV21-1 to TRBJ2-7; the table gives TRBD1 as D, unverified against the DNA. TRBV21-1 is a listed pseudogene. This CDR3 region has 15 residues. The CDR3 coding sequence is TGTGCCAGCAGCACCCCCACAGGGGTTCGGGACGAGCAGTACTTC. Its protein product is CASSTPTGVRDEQYF.

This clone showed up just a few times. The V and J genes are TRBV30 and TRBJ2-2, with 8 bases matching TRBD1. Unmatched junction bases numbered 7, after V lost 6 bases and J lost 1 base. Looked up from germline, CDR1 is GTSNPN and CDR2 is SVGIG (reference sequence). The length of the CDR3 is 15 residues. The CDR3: CACRAGTGNTGELFF. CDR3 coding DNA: TGTGCCTGTCGAGCCGGGACAGGGAACACCGGGGAGCTGTTTTTT.

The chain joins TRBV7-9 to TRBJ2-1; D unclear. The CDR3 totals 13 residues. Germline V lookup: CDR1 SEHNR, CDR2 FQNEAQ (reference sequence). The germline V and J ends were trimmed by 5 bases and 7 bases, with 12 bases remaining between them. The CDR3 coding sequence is TGTGCCAGCAGCCTGCGGTATAGGAATGAGCAGTTCTTC. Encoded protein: CASSLRYRNEQFF.

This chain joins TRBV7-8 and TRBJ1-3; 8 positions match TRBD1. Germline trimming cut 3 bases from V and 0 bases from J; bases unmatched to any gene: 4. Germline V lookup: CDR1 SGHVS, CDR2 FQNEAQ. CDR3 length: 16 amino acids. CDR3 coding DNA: TGTGCCAGCAGCTTGGGACAGGCGCTCTCTGGAAACACCATATATTTT. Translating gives CASSLGQALSGNTIYF.

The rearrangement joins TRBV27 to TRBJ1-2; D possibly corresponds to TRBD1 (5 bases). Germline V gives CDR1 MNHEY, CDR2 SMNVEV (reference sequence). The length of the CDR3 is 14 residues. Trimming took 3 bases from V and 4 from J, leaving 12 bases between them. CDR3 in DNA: TGTGCCAGCAGTTTCGGAGTAGGGGCCTATGGCTACACCTTC. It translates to CASSFGVGAYGYTF.

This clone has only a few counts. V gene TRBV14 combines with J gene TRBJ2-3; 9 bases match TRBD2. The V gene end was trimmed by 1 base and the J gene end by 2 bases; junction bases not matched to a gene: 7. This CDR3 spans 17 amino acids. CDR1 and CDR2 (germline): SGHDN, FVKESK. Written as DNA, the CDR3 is TGTGCCAGCAGCCAAGTTCTTGGGACTAGCATCACAGATACGCAGTATTTT. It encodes CASSQVLGTSITDTQYF.

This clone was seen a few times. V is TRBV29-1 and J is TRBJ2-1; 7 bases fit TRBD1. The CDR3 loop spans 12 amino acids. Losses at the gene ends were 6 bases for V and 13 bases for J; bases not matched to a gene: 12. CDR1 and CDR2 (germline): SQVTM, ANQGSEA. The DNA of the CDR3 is TGCAGCGTGGACCAGGGACAGAGATTCCAGTTCTTC. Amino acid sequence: CSVDQGQRFQFF.

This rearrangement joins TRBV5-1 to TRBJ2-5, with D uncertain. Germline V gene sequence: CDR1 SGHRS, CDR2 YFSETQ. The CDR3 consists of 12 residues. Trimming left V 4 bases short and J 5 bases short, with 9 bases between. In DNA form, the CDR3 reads TGCGCCAGCAGCCCCTCCGTGGAGACCCAGTACTTC. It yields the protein CASSPSVETQYF.

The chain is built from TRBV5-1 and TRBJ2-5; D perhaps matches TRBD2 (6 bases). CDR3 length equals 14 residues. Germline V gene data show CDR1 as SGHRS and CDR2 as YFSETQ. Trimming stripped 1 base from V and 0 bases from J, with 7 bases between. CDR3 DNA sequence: TGCGCCAGCAGCTTGCGCGGGAACCAAGAGACCCAGTACTTC. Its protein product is CASSLRGNQETQYF.

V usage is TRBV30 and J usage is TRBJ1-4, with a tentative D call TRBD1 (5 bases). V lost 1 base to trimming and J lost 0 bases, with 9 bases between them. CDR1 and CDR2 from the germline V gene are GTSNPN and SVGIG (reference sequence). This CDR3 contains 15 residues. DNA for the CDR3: TGTGCCTGGAGTGAGGGACTAACAACTAATGAAAAACTGTTTTTT. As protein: CAWSEGLTTNEKLFF.

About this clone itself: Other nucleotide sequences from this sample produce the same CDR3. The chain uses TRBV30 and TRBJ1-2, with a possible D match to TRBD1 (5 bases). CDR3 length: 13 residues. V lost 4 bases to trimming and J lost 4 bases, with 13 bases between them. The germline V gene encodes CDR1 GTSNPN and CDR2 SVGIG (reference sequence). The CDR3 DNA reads TGTGCCTGGACTAAGGGGCAAAGCTATGGCTACACCTTC. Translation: CAWTKGQSYGYTF.

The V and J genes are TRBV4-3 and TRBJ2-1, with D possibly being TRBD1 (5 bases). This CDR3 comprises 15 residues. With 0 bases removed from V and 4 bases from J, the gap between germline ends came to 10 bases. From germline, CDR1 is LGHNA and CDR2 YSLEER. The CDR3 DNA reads TGCGCCAGCAGCCAAGATAGGACACCTTACAATGAGCAGTTCTTC. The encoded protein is CASSQDRTPYNEQFF.

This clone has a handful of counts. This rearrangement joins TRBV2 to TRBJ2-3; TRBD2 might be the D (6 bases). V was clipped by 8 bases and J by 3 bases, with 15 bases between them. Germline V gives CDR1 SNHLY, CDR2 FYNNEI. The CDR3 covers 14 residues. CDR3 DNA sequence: TGTGCCAGCGTGGAGGGATCGTGGACAGATACGCAGTATTTT. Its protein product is CASVEGSWTDTQYF.

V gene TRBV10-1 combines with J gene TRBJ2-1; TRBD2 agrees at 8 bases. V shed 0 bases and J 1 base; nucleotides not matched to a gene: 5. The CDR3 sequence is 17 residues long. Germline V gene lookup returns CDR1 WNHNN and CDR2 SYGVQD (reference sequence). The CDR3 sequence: CASSESVGGGSYNEQFF. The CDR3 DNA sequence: TGCGCCAGCAGTGAGTCTGTCGGGGGGGGGTCCTACAATGAGCAGTTCTTC.

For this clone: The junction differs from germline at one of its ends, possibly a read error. The DNA for the CDR3 is TGTGCCAGCAGACTACAACCTAATACACCCCTCCACTTT. It translates to CASRLQPNTPLHF. The rearrangement joins TRBV6-5 to TRBJ1-6; D remains ambiguous. The germline gives CDR1 MNHEY, CDR2 SVGAGI. The CDR3 has 13 residues.

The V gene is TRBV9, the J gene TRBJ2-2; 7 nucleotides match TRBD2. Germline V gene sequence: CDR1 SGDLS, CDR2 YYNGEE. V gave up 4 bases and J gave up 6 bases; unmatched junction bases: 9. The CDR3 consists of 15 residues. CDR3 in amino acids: CASSTYRGSPGELFF. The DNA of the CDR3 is TGTGCCAGCAGCACTTACCGCGGGAGTCCCGGGGAGCTGTTTTTT.

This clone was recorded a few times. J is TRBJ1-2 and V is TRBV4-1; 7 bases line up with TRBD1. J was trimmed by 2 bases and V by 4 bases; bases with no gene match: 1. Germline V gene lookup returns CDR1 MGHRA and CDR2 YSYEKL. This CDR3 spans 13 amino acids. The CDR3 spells CASSLGQNYGYTF. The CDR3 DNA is TGCGCCAGCAGCCTGGGACAGAACTATGGCTACACCTTC.

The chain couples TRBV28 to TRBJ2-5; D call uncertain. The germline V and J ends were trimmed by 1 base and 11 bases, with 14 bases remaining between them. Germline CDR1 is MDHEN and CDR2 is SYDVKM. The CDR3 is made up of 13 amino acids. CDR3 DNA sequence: TGTGCCAGCAGTTTATCCCACTCTAAAGAGCAGTACTTC. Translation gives CASSLSHSKEQYF.

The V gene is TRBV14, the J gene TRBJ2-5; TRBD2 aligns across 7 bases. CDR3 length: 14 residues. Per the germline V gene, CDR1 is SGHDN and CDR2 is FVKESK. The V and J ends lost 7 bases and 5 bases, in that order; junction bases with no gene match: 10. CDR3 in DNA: TGTGCCAGCAACCCGGGGGGTCGCGGGGAGACCCAGTACTTC. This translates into CASNPGGRGETQYF. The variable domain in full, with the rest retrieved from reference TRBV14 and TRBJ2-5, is EAGVTQFPSHSVIEKGQTVTLRCDPISGHDNLYWYRRVMGKEIKFLLHFVKESKQDESGMPNNRFLAERTGGTYSTLKVQPAELEDSGVYFCASNPGGRGETQYFGPGTRLLVL.

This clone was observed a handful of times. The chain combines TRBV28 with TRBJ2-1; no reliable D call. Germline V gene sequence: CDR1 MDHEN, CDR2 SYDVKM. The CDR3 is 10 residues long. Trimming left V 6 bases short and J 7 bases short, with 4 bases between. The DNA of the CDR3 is TGTGCCAGCAGCGGTAATGAGCAGTTCTTC. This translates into CASSGNEQFF.

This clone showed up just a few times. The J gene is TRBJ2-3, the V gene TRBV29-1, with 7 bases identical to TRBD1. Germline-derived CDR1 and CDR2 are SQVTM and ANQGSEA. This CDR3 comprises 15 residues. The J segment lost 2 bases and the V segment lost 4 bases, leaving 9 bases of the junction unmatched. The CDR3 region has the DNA TGCAGCGTTGCCTCGGGACAGAAGAACACAGATACGCAGTATTTT. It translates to CSVASGQKNTDTQYF.